Listed below are T cell receptor beta chains from one sample, sequenced in a study of regulatory T cells in long-lasting Graves disease. Each CDR3 protein is one row after TCRdb ran MiXCR on the multiplex PCR reads. This table holds 310,000 or so distinct CDR3 sequences, around a fifth found once. The material sequenced was peripheral blood mononuclear cells (PBMCs), taken when the disease was refractory, from a patient treated with antithyroid drugs. The receptors were sampled from a female donor with Graves disease. Both conserved end residues are part of each CDR3. The D gene is left open where the match is weak. The size field is filled for only some rows; it gives once, few, many or a size class.

clone_size d_call j_call v_call cdr3_nt cdr3_aa
NA TRBD1 TRBJ1-6 TRBV13 TGTGCCAGCAGCTTAGTACAGGGGAGAGATTCACCCCTCCACTTT CASSLVQGRDSPLHF
many NA TRBJ2-5 TRBV18 TGTGCCAGCTCACTCTTTCCGAAAGAGACCCAGTACTTC CASSLFPKETQYF
NA NA TRBJ1-1 TRBV12-3/TRBV12-4 TGTGCCAGCGGAGCCTTAGTTGAAGCTTTCTTT CASGALVEAFF
many NA TRBJ1-1 TRBV30 TGTGCCTGGAGCGATCCAACCGAGGCTTTCTTT CAWSDPTEAFF
many TRBD1 TRBJ1-1 TRBV3-1 TGTGCCAGCAGCCGGGGGGGACAGAACCAAGTTGAAGCTTTCTTT CASSRGGQNQVEAFF
few NA TRBJ2-7 TRBV4-1 TGCGCCAGCAGCCAGGGTCCCCCTGGACTAAGGGGGTACGAGCAGTACTTC CASSQGPPGLRGYEQYF
few TRBD1 TRBJ1-1 TRBV6-1 TGTGCCAGCAGCCTACTCACCTTGACAGGGACAACTTCGAACACTGAAGCTTTCTTT CASSLLTLTGTTSNTEAFF
NA TRBD2 TRBJ2-1 TRBV4-1 TGCGCCAGCACCCCTGCGCGCCCAGCGGGGGGGGGGCATGAGCAGTTCTTC CASTPARPAGGGHEQFF
many NA TRBJ1-1 TRBV12-3/TRBV12-4 TGTGCCAGCACCGAACGGAAGGGGAACACTGAAGCTTTCTTT CASTERKGNTEAFF
NA TRBD1 TRBJ2-2 TRBV24-1 TGTGCCACCAGTGACTCCAGGGGGCAGGGGATCGACGGGGAGCTGTTTTTT CATSDSRGQGIDGELFF
NA NA TRBJ1-2 TRBV5-5 TGTGCCAGCAGCTTGGTTTTACAGACAAACTATGGCTACACCTTC CASSLVLQTNYGYTF
many NA TRBJ1-2 TRBV20-1 TGCAGTGCTAGAGATAGGAACAGAAACTATGGCTACACCTTC CSARDRNRNYGYTF
few NA TRBJ2-5 TRBV28 TGTGCCAGCAGTCCCATCTTTGGTAGCGCCCAAGAGACCCAGTACTTC CASSPIFGSAQETQYF
many TRBD1 TRBJ2-7 TRBV12-3/TRBV12-4 TGTGCCAGCAGTTCGGGGACAGGCCCCGAGTACTTC CASSSGTGPEYF
many TRBD1 TRBJ1-2 TRBV6-5 TGTGCCAGCAGTTACCGCAGGGGGGGTTTTGATGGCTACACCTTC CASSYRRGGFDGYTF
many TRBD1 TRBJ2-7 TRBV6-1 TGTGCCAGCAGAAGTTCCTGGACAGGGGGTACCTACGAGCAGTACTTC CASRSSWTGGTYEQYF
NA NA TRBJ1-5 TRBV7-2 TGTGCCAGCAGCTTCATGGGAAGCGGCGCTCAGCCCCAGCATTTT CASSFMGSGAQPQHF
many NA TRBJ1-1 TRBV19 TGTGCCAGTAGCAAATCCCGAGTTCTTACTGAAGCTTTCTTT CASSKSRVLTEAFF
NA NA TRBJ1-1 TRBV6-1 TGTGCCAGCAGCTCTACAGGGTGGGACACTGAAGCTTTCTTT CASSSTGWDTEAFF
many TRBD2 TRBJ2-7 TRBV29-1 TGCAGCGTTGATGTCAGCTGGGCTAGCGGGACTTACGAGCAGTACTTC CSVDVSWASGTYEQYF
NA NA TRBJ2-1 TRBV9 TGTGCCAGCAGCGTAGCCAAGGGGGCCTACAATGAGCAGTTCTTC CASSVAKGAYNEQFF
once NA TRBJ2-7 TRBV28 TGTGCCAGCAGTTTATCTCAGGGGGGGGGTACCTACGAGCAGTACTTC CASSLSQGGGTYEQYF